Described below is a single TCR beta chain sequence and its context. The data were obtained in a study of CD8 T cells in Susac syndrome. When the RNA was reverse transcribed, random hexamers were used with an input of roughly 0.5 to 1 ug. In TCRdb, the immunoSEQ multiplex PCR reads were re-called with MiXCR into one record per CDR3 protein. The data contain 150,000 to 200,000 distinct CDR3 sequences, 94% of them seen just once; the ten biggest clones take up about 0.086%. The sample comprised CD4+ T cells from PBMCs. The clonotype comes from a human donor with multiple sclerosis.

CDR3 DNA sequence: TGTGCTAGTACCACCTCGGGACTCGACCTTAATAGGTGGCAGTTCTTC. This codes for CASTTSGLDLNRWQFF. The chain couples TRBV12-5 to TRBJ2-1, with TRBD2 as a possible D gene (6 bases). Germline V gene lookup returns CDR1 LGHNT and CDR2 FRNRAP. The CDR3 sequence is 16 residues long. Trimming left V 8 bases short and J 12 bases short, with 29 bases between.